This T cell receptor beta chain originates from a study of T cells in Graves' hyperthyroidism and ophthalmopathy. This clonotype appeared many times. TCR beta CDR3 region amplification was performed from RNA transcripts. The TCR CDR3 first-round RT-PCR relied on the HTBI primer set. TCRdb used MiXCR to reprocess the multiplex PCR reads, holding one entry per CDR3 protein. The sample shows roughly 240,000 distinct CDR3 sequences, about 16% of them seen only once. From germline, CDR1 is WSHSY and CDR2 SAAADI. The CDR3 consists of 14 residues. J was trimmed by 3 bases and V by 6 bases; bases with no gene match: 7.

The TCR originated in a young woman with Graves' ophthalmopathy. The chain joins TRBV10-2 to TRBJ2-7, with 8 bases aligning to TRBD1. The material sequenced was blood. CDR3 sequence (DNA): TGCGCCAGCAGGGGGACAGGAGAATACTACGAGCAGTACTTC. Translating gives CASRGTGEYYEQYF.